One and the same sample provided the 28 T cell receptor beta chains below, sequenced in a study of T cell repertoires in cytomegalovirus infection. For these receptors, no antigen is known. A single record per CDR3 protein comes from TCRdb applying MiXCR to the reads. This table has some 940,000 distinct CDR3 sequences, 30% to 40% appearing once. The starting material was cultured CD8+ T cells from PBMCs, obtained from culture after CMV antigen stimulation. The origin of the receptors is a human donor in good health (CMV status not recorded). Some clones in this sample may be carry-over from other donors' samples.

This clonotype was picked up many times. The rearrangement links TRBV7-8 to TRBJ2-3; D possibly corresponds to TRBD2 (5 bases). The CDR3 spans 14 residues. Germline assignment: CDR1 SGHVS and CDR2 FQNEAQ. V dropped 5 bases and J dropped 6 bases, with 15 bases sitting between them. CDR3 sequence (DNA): TGTGCCAGCAGCCAGAACCCTTGGAGGGATACGCAGTATTTT. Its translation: CASSQNPWRDTQYF.

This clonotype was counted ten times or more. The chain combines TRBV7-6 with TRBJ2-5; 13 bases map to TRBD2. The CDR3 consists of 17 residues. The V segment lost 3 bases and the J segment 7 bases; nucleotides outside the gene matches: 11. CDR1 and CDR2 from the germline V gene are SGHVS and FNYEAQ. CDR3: CASSFGQTSGGWGTQYF. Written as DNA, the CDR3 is TGTGCCAGCAGCTTTGGACAGACTAGCGGGGGGTGGGGGACCCAGTACTTC.

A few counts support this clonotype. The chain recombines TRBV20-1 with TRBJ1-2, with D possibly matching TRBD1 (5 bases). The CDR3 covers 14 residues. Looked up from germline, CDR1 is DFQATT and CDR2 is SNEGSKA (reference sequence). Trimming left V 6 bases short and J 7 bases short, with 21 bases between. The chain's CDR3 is CSAPWGDGVLGYTF. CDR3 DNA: TGCAGTGCCCCCTGGGGGGATGGGGTTCTTGGCTACACCTTC.

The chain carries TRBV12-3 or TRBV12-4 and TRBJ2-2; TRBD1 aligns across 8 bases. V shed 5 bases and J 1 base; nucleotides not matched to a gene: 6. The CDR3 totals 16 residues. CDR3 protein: CASSTDRGKNTGELFF. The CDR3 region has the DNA TGTGCCAGCAGTACAGACAGGGGAAAGAACACCGGGGAGCTGTTTTTT.

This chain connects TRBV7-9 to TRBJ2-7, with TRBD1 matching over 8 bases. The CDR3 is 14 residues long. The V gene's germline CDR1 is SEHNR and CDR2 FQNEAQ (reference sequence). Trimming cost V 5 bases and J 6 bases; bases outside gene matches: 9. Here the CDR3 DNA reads TGTGCCAGCAGCCCAGACGGACAGGGCCCCGAGCAGTACTTC. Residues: CASSPDGQGPEQYF.

CDR3: CASRGAARNTEAFF. In nucleotides, the CDR3 is TGTGCCAGCAGAGGGGCGGCGAGGAACACTGAAGCTTTCTTT. The gene calls are TRBV7-9 and TRBJ1-1; a possible D gene is TRBD1 (5 bases). CDR1 and CDR2 (germline): SEHNR, FQNEAQ (reference sequence). The V end lost 6 bases, the J end lost 1 base, and 12 bases lay between the germline ends. The CDR3 totals 14 residues.

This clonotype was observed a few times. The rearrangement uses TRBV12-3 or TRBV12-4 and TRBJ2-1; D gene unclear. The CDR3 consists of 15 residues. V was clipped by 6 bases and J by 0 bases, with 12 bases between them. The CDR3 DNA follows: TGTGCCAGCAGCCAATCGCTCAGCTCCTACAATGAGCAGTTCTTC. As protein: CASSQSLSSYNEQFF.

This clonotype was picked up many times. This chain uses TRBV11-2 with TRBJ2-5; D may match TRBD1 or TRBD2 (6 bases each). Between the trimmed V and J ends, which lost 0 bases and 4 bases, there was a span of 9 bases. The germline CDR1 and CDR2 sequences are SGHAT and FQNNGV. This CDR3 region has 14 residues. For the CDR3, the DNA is TGTGCCAGCAGCTTAGACCCGGGGGCAGAGACCCAGTACTTC. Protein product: CASSLDPGAETQYF.

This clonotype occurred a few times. The CDR3 sequence is CASSMGHTGGRQPQHF. The CDR3 DNA reads as TGTGCCAGTAGTATGGGTCATACAGGGGGCCGTCAGCCCCAGCATTTT. The chain has TRBV19 and TRBJ1-5; 9 nucleotides align to TRBD1. After removal of 3 bases from V and 6 bases from J, the junction contained 9 bases not matched to a gene. Per the germline V gene, CDR1 is LNHDA and CDR2 is SQIVND (reference sequence). The CDR3 consists of 16 residues.

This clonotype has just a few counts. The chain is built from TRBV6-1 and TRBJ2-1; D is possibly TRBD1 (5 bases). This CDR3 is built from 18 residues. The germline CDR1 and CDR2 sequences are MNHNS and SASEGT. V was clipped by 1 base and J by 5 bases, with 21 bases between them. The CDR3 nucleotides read TGTGCCAGCAGTGAAGACAGGCCGGGTAGGTTCCTTAACAATGAGCAGTTCTTC. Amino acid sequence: CASSEDRPGRFLNNEQFF.

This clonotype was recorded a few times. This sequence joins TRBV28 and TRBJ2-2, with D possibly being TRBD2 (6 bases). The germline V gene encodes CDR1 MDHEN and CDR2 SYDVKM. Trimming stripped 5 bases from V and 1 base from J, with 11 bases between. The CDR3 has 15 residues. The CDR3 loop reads CASSPRERNTGELFF. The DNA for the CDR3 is TGTGCCAGCAGTCCGCGGGAACGGAACACCGGGGAGCTGTTTTTT.

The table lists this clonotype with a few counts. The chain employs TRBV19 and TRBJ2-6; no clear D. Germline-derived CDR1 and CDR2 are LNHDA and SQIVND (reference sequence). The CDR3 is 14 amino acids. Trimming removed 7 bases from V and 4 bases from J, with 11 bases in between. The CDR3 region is CASKASAGANVLTF. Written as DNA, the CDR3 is TGTGCCAGTAAGGCCTCTGCGGGGGCCAACGTCCTGACTTTC.

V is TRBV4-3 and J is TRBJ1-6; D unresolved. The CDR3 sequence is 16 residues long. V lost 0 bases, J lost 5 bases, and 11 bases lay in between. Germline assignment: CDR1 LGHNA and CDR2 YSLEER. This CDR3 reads CASSQDSSGDNSPLHF. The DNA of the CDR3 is TGCGCCAGCAGCCAAGATAGTTCGGGAGATAATTCACCCCTCCACTTT.

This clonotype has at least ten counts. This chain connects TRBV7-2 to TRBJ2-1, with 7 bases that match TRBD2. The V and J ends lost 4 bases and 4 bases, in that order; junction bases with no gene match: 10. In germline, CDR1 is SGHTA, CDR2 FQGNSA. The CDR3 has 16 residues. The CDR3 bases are TGTGCCAGCAGCTCTCTTCCGCGGGGGAGTTACAATGAGCAGTTCTTC. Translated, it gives CASSSLPRGSYNEQFF.

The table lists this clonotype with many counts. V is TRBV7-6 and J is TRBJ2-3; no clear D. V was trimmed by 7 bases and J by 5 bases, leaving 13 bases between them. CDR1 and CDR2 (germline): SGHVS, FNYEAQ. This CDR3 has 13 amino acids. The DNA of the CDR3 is TGTGCCAGCATGAAGGATTTGGGAGATACGCAGTATTTT. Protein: CASMKDLGDTQYF.

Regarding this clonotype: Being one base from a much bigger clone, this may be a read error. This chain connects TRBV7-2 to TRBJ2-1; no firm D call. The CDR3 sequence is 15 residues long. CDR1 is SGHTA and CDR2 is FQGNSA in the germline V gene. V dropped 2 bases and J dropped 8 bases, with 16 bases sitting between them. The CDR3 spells CASSLLDPRGDEQFF. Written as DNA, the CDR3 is TGTGCCAGCAGCTTATTGGACCCTCGAGGCGATGAGCAGTTCTTC. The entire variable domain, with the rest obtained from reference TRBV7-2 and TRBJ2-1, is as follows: GAGVSQSPSNKVTEKGKDVELRCDPISGHTALYWYRQSLGQGLEFLIYFQGNSAPDKSGLPSDRFSAERTGGSVSTLTIQRTQQEDSAVYLCASSLLDPRGDEQFFGPGTRLTVL.

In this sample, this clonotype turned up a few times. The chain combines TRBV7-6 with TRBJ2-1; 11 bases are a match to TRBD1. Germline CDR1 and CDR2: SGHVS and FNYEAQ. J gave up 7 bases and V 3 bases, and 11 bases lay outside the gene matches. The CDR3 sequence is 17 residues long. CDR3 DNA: TGTGCCAGCAGCTTCCCCAGGACAGGGGGCTCTAAGAATGAGCAGTTCTTC. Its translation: CASSFPRTGGSKNEQFF. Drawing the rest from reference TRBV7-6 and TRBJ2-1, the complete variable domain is GAGVSQSPRYKVTKRGQDVALRCDPISGHVSLYWYRQALGQGPEFLTYFNYEAQQDKSGLPNDRFSAERPEGSISTLTIQRTEQRDSAMYRCASSFPRTGGSKNEQFFGPGTRLTVL.

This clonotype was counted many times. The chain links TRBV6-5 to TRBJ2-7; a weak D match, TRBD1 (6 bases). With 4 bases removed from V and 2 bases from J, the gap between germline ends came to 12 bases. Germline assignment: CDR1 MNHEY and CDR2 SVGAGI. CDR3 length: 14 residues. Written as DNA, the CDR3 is TGTGCCAGCAGTTTGGTAGAGGGGGCCTACGAGCAGTACTTC. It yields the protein CASSLVEGAYEQYF.

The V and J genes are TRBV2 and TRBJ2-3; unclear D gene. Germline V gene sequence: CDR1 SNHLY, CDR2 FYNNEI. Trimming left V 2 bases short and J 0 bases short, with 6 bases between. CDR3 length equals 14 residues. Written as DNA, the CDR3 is TGTGCCAGCAGTGAACCGGCTAGCACAGATACGCAGTATTTT. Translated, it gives CASSEPASTDTQYF. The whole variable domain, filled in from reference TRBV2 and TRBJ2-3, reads EPEVTQTPSHQVTQMGQEVILRCVPISNHLYFYWYRQILGQKVEFLVSFYNNEISEKSEIFDDQFSVERPDGSNFTLKIRSTKLEDSAMYFCASSEPASTDTQYFGPGTRLTVL.

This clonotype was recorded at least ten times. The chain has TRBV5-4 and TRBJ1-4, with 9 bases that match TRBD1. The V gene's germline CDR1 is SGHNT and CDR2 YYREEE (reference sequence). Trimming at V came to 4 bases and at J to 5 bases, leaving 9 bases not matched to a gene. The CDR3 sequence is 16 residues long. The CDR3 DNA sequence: TGTGCCAGCAGCCTAACATCCGGGACAGGGAATGAAAAACTGTTTTTT. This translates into CASSLTSGTGNEKLFF.

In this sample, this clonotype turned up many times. In nucleotides, the CDR3 is TGTGCCAGCAGGTTACAGGGGACGGGCGAGCAGTACGTC. This translates into CASRLQGTGEQYV. This sequence joins TRBV27 and TRBJ2-7, with TRBD1 identical over 7 bases. Unmatched junction bases numbered 8, after V lost 6 bases and J lost 6 bases. Germline V gene data show CDR1 as MNHEY and CDR2 as SMNVEV (reference sequence). The CDR3 is 13 amino acids.

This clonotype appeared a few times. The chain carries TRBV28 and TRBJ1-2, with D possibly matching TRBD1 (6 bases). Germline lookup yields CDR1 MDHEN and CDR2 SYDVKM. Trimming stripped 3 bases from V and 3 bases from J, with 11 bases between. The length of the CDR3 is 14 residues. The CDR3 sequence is CASSFTGSDYGYTF. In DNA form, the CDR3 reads TGTGCCAGCAGTTTTACAGGGTCCGACTATGGCTACACCTTC.

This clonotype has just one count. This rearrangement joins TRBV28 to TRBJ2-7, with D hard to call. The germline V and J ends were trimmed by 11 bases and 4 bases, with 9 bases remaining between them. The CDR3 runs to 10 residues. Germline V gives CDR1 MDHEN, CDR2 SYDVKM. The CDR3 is CAVGSYEQYV. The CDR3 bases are TGTGCCGTTGGGTCATACGAGCAGTACGTC.

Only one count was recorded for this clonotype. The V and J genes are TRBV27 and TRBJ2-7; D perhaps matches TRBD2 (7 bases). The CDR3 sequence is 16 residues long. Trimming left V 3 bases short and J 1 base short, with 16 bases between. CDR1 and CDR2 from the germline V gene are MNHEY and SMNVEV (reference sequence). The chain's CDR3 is CASSFRRGGGSYEQYF. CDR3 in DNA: TGTGCCAGCAGTTTCAGAAGGGGGGGGGGATCCTACGAGCAGTACTTC.

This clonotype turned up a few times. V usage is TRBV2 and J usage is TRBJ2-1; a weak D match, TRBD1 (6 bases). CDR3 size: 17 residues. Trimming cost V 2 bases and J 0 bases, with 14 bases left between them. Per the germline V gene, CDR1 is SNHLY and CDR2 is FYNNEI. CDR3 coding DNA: TGTGCCAGCAGTGAATTAGGGACACACCACTCCTACAATGAGCAGTTCTTC. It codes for CASSELGTHHSYNEQFF.

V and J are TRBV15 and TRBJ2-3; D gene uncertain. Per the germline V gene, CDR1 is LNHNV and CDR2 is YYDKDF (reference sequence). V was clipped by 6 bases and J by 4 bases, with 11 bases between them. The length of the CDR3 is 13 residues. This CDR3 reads CATRGRFSDTQYF. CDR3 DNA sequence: TGTGCCACCAGGGGAAGGTTTTCAGATACGCAGTATTTT.

CDR3 DNA sequence: TGTGCCAGCAGCCGCAACTTCTACAATGAGCAGTTCTTC. Translation gives CASSRNFYNEQFF. The gene calls are TRBV14 and TRBJ2-1; no reliable D call. Germline V CDR1 and CDR2: SGHDN, FVKESK. V lost 4 bases and J lost 3, with 7 bases in between. This CDR3 is built from 13 residues.

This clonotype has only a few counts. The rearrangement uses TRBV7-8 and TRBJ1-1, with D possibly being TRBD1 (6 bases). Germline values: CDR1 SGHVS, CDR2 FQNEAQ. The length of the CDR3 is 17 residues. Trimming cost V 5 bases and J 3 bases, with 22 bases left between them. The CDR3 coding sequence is TGTGCCAGCAGCCTCCTCGGCAGGGGCGAAGTTTACACTGAAGCTTTCTTT. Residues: CASSLLGRGEVYTEAFF.